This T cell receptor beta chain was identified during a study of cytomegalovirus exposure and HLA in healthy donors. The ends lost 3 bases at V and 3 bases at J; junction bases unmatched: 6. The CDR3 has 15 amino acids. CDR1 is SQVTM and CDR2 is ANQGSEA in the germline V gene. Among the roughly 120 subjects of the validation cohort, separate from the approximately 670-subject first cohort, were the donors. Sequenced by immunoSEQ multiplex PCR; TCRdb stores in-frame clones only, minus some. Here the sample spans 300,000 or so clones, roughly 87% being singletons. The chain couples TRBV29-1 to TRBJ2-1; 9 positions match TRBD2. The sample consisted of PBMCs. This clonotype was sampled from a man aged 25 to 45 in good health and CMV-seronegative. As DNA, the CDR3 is TGCAGCGTTGATTCTAGCGGGGCCCTCTACAATGAGCAGTTCTTC. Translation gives CSVDSSGALYNEQFF.